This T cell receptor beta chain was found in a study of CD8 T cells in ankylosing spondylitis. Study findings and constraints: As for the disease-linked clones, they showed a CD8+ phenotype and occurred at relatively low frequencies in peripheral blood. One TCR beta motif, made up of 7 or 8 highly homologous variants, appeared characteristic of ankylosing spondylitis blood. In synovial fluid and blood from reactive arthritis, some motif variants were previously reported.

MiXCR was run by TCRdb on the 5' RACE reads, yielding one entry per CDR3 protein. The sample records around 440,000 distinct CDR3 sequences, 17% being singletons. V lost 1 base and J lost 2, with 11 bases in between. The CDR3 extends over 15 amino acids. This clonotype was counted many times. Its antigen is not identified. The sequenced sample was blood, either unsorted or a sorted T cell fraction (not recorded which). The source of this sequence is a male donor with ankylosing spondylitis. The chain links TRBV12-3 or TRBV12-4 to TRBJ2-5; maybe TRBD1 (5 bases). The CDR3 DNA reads TGTGCCAGCAGTTTAGTCGGGCAGGGTCAAGAGACCCAGTACTTC. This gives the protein CASSLVGQGQETQYF.